This passage covers 25 T cell receptor beta chains from one sample sequenced in a study of T cell responses to AZD1222 COVID-19 vaccine. Profiling relied on immunoSEQ multiplex PCR, and the TCRdb table lists in-frame clones only, not all of them. The sample comprises 90,000 to 130,000 clones, around nine tenths of which are singletons, and more than 2% rests with the top ten. Sequencing was performed on peripheral blood, taken 28 days after the second AZD1222 dose. These receptors all come from an adult who received the AZD1222 COVID-19 vaccine.

V gene TRBV5-6 combines with J gene TRBJ1-3; tentatively, D is TRBD1 (6 bases). V shed 5 bases and J shed 4 bases, with 13 bases lying between them. Germline loops: CDR1 SGHDT, CDR2 YYEEEE. There are 14 residues in the CDR3. As DNA, the CDR3 is TGTGCCAGCAGGACATGGGGGCGCGGAAACACCATATATTTT. It yields the protein CASRTWGRGNTIYF. Variable domain in full (rest from reference TRBV5-6 and TRBJ1-3): DAGVTQSPTHLIKTRGQQVTLRCSPKSGHDTVSWYQQALGQGPQFIFQYYEEEERQRGNFPDRFSGHQFPNYSSELNVNALLLGDSALYLCASRTWGRGNTIYFGEGSWLTVV.

This chain connects TRBV10-3 to TRBJ1-2; D is undetermined. Between the trimmed V and J ends, which lost 3 bases and 2 bases, there was a span of 13 bases. The length of the CDR3 is 15 residues. CDR1 is ENHRY, CDR2 SYGVKD, per germline. The CDR3 sequence: CAISEGLGINYGYTF. The CDR3 coding sequence is TGTGCCATCAGTGAAGGCCTGGGTATCAACTATGGCTACACCTTC.

V gene TRBV19 combines with J gene TRBJ2-7; 10 nucleotides match TRBD1. Germline CDR1 reads LNHDA; CDR2 reads SQIVND (reference sequence). The junction had 10 bases not matched to a gene; V was cut back by 3 bases and J by 2 bases. CDR3 size: 17 residues. The CDR3: CASSIPTPGTGAYEQYF. CDR3 nucleotide sequence: TGTGCCAGTAGTATTCCTACCCCCGGGACAGGGGCCTACGAGCAGTACTTC. Using reference TRBV19 and TRBJ2-7 for the parts outside the CDR3, the full variable domain is DGGITQSPKYLFRKEGQNVTLSCEQNLNHDAMYWYRQDPGQGLRLIYYSQIVNDFQKGDIAEGYSVSREKKESFPLTVTSAQKNPTAFYLCASSIPTPGTGAYEQYFGPGTRLTVT.

This sequence joins TRBV6-5 and TRBJ2-7, with D tentatively TRBD2 (5 bases). V lost 7 bases, J lost 2 bases, and 12 bases lay in between. Germline V gene sequence: CDR1 MNHEY, CDR2 SVGAGI. The CDR3 extends over 13 amino acids. The CDR3 reads CASKSPGTYEQYF. CDR3 DNA sequence: TGTGCCAGCAAATCGCCGGGAACCTACGAGCAGTACTTC.

The V gene is TRBV6-5, the J gene TRBJ1-6, with D maybe TRBD1 (6 bases). Trimming removed 6 bases at V and 10 bases at J, with 16 bases between. The CDR3 length is 14 residues. CDR1 and CDR2 (germline): MNHEY, SVGAGI. The CDR3 here is CASSRWGGASPLHF. CDR3 sequence (DNA): TGTGCCAGCAGCCGATGGGGGGGGGCCTCACCCCTCCACTTT.

The chain links TRBV21-1 to TRBJ1-5; the table's TRBD1 call for D was not verified on the DNA. TRBV21-1 is a known pseudogene. The length of the CDR3 is 18 residues. The CDR3 DNA is TGTGCCAGCAGCCCTACGTGGGGCACGCCGGGTGGCAATCAGCCCCAGCATTTT. It is translated as CASSPTWGTPGGNQPQHF.

The count of this clone is one. This rearrangement joins TRBV5-1 to TRBJ2-7; no clear D gene. The germline gives CDR1 SGHRS, CDR2 YFSETQ. The CDR3 covers 16 residues. The V end lost 0 bases, the J end lost 7 bases, and 20 bases lay between the germline ends. CDR3 DNA: TGCGCCAGCAGCTTGGCCCTGACGTGGGGTCCGAGAGAGCAGTACTTC. It translates to CASSLALTWGPREQYF.

The chain links TRBV6-5 to TRBJ1-2; D is ambiguous. CDR3 length equals 14 residues. Germline CDR1 and CDR2: MNHEY and SVGAGI. V lost 0 bases and J 4 bases, leaving 9 bases between the germline ends. CDR3 sequence reads: CASSYSSGLYGYTF. Written as DNA, the CDR3 is TGTGCCAGCAGTTACTCGTCAGGTCTCTATGGCTACACCTTC.

In its sample, this clone was seen once. The V gene is TRBV28, the J gene TRBJ2-7; D possibly corresponds to TRBD2 (6 bases). Germline V gene lookup returns CDR1 MDHEN and CDR2 SYDVKM. This CDR3 comprises 13 residues. V was shortened by 8 bases and J by 2 bases, with 13 bases between the two germline ends. The CDR3 region has the DNA TGTGCCAGCTCCTTAGCGGTCACCTACGAGCAGTACTTC. Amino acids: CASSLAVTYEQYF.

The V and J genes are TRBV6-6 and TRBJ1-3; TRBD1 is a possible D gene (6 bases). The germline gives CDR1 MNHNY, CDR2 SVGAGI (reference sequence). Trimming pared 5 bases from V and 0 bases from J, leaving 14 bases between. The CDR3 has 16 amino acids. CDR3 amino acids: CASSRTGRGSGNTIYF. The DNA of the CDR3 is TGTGCCAGCAGTCGAACAGGCAGGGGCTCTGGAAACACCATATATTTT.

The chain has TRBV6-5 and TRBJ2-7; 10 bases fit TRBD1. The V gene end was trimmed by 0 bases and the J gene end by 5 bases; junction bases not matched to a gene: 4. The CDR3 extends over 15 amino acids. Germline CDR1 is MNHEY and CDR2 is SVGAGI. In DNA form, the CDR3 reads TGTGCCAGCAGTTACTCCGGGACAGGGGTAGACGAGCAGTACTTC. It encodes CASSYSGTGVDEQYF.

The chain combines TRBV10-3 with TRBJ2-7; D is undetermined. CDR1 and CDR2 (germline): ENHRY, SYGVKD. The CDR3 extends over 13 amino acids. V gave up 3 bases and J gave up 4 bases, with 10 bases separating them. CDR3 region: CAISDRIEYEQYF. In nucleotides, the CDR3 is TGTGCCATCAGTGACAGGATCGAGTACGAGCAGTACTTC.

The J gene is TRBJ1-2, the V gene TRBV7-3, with a tentative D call TRBD1 (6 bases). Germline lookup yields CDR1 SGHTA and CDR2 FQGTGA. Trimming stripped 5 bases from V and 7 bases from J, with 14 bases between. The CDR3 contains 13 residues. Here the CDR3 reads CASSPARGGGYTF. CDR3 DNA: TGTGCCAGCAGCCCCGCCCGAGGGGGTGGCTACACCTTC.

The chain combines TRBV4-3 with TRBJ1-2; 8 nucleotides match TRBD1. This CDR3 contains 13 residues. Germline trimming cut 3 bases from V and 8 bases from J; bases unmatched to any gene: 5. Germline V gene lookup returns CDR1 LGHNA and CDR2 YSLEER. The CDR3 sequence is CASSQLTGEGYTF. CDR3 bases: TGCGCCAGCAGCCAGTTGACAGGGGAAGGCTACACCTTC.

This chain uses TRBV28 with TRBJ1-2; TRBD1 matches 8 bases. With 4 bases clipped from V and 4 bases from J, the junction kept 8 bases outside the gene matches. The germline V gene has CDR1 MDHEN and CDR2 SYDVKM. The CDR3 covers 15 residues. CDR3 sequence: CASSSHRGGIYGYTF. Written as DNA, the CDR3 is TGTGCCAGCAGTTCCCACAGGGGGGGGATCTATGGCTACACCTTC.

V usage is TRBV4-3 and J usage is TRBJ2-6; no reliable D call. V was clipped by 1 base and J by 2 bases, with 15 bases between them. Germline CDR1 and CDR2: LGHNA and YSLEER. This CDR3 is built from 18 residues. The DNA of the CDR3 is TGCGCCAGCAGCCAAGTTGCGGTAGGGTCGGCTGGGGCCAACGTCCTGACTTTC. Translated, it gives CASSQVAVGSAGANVLTF.

This clone has more than one count but fewer than ten. V usage is TRBV2 and J usage is TRBJ1-6; 10 nucleotides match TRBD1. This CDR3 has 15 residues. The germline V gene has CDR1 SNHLY and CDR2 FYNNEI. V shed 6 bases, J shed 10 bases, and the junction held 9 bases outside the gene matches. CDR3 sequence: CASRMGRQGASPLHF. In DNA, the CDR3 is TGTGCCAGCAGAATGGGGAGACAGGGGGCGTCACCCCTCCACTTT.

The V and J genes are TRBV29-1 and TRBJ1-6, with 8 bases that match TRBD1. Germline V gene sequence: CDR1 SQVTM, CDR2 ANQGSEA. J gave up 10 bases and V 6 bases, and 8 bases lay outside the gene matches. This CDR3 has 13 residues. The CDR3 protein is CSVVTGDGSPLHF. The CDR3 DNA reads TGCAGCGTAGTGACAGGGGATGGCTCACCCCTCCACTTT.

The chain links TRBV6-5 to TRBJ1-5; TRBD1 might be the D (5 bases). With 5 bases removed from V and 6 bases from J, the gap between germline ends came to 11 bases. CDR3 length: 13 residues. The V gene's germline CDR1 is MNHEY and CDR2 SVGAGI. CDR3 residues: CASSRDVSQPQHF. Written as DNA, the CDR3 is TGTGCCAGCAGTAGGGACGTGAGTCAGCCCCAGCATTTT.

J is TRBJ1-2 and V is TRBV2; TRBD1 aligns across 10 bases. With V trimmed by 5 bases and J by 6 bases, 12 bases remained unmatched. The CDR3 spans 16 residues. Per the germline V gene, CDR1 is SNHLY and CDR2 is FYNNEI. The CDR3 here is CASSLSPDRGRDGYTF. The CDR3 DNA reads as TGTGCCAGCAGTCTCTCCCCCGACAGGGGGCGGGATGGCTACACCTTC. Supplemented by reference TRBV2 and TRBJ1-2, the full variable domain reads EPEVTQTPSHQVTQMGQEVILRCVPISNHLYFYWYRQILGQKVEFLVSFYNNEISEKSEIFDDQFSVERPDGSNFTLKIRSTKLEDSAMYFCASSLSPDRGRDGYTFGSGTRLTVV.

The chain combines TRBV11-3 with TRBJ2-5, with D perhaps matching TRBD1 (5 bases). CDR1 and CDR2 from the germline V gene are SGHNT and YENEEA. This CDR3 is 17 amino acids long. V lost 1 base and J 0 bases, leaving 15 bases between the germline ends. CDR3 protein: CASSLGSQALYQETQYF. The CDR3 region has the DNA TGTGCCAGCAGCTTAGGATCACAGGCGTTGTACCAAGAGACCCAGTACTTC.

The chain carries TRBV11-3 and TRBJ2-1, with 9 nucleotides matching TRBD2. This CDR3 has 15 amino acids. Germline lookup yields CDR1 SGHNT and CDR2 YENEEA. Trimming cost V 1 base and J 6 bases; bases outside gene matches: 4. CDR3 amino acids: CASSLASGVSNEQFF. The CDR3 DNA follows: TGTGCCAGCAGCTTAGCTAGCGGGGTAAGCAATGAGCAGTTCTTC.

J is TRBJ2-7 and V is TRBV9; D not resolved. Trimming pared 1 base from V and 5 bases from J, leaving 10 bases between. Germline V CDR1 and CDR2: SGDLS, YYNGEE. The CDR3 runs 13 residues. The DNA for the CDR3 is TGTGCCAGCAGCGTATCGGGTATGAACGAGCAGTACTTC. The encoded protein is CASSVSGMNEQYF.

In this sample, this clone turned up a few times. The chain couples TRBV18 to TRBJ1-5; TRBD1 agrees at 9 bases. V was pared by 6 bases and J by 4 bases, with 7 bases of the junction left unmatched. The germline V gene has CDR1 KGHSH and CDR2 LQKENI. This CDR3 region has 15 residues. DNA of the CDR3: TGTGCCAGCTCTCCTCTACAGGGGGCAAATCAGCCCCAGCATTTT. The encoded protein is CASSPLQGANQPQHF.

The rearrangement uses TRBV19 and TRBJ1-5; 8 positions match TRBD1. Germline lookup yields CDR1 LNHDA and CDR2 SQIVND (reference sequence). There are 12 residues in the CDR3. With V trimmed by 8 bases and J by 5 bases, 2 bases remained unmatched. The CDR3 nucleotides are TGTGCCAGTGGACAGGGCTATCAGCCCCAGCATTTT. This gives the protein CASGQGYQPQHF. Supplemented by reference TRBV19 and TRBJ1-5, the full variable domain reads DGGITQSPKYLFRKEGQNVTLSCEQNLNHDAMYWYRQDPGQGLRLIYYSQIVNDFQKGDIAEGYSVSREKKESFPLTVTSAQKNPTAFYLCASGQGYQPQHFGDGTRLSIL.